These 3 T cell receptor beta chains originate from one sample sequenced in a study of post-analysis software for immune sequencing data. General study results and limits: Patients used a handful of TRBV segments, including TRBV5-6, TRBV5-1 and TRBV20-1, more often than controls.

These receptors' antigens are unknown. Unique molecular identifiers were carried by the TCR beta cDNA libraries. TCRdb reanalysed the PCR reads using MiXCR and keeps one entry per CDR3 protein. The table records 750,000 to 950,000 distinct CDR3 sequences, 53% of them present only once. The material sequenced was blood. Source of these receptors: a girl between 5 and 17 years old with multiple sclerosis.

This chain uses TRBV5-1 with TRBJ1-2; 11 bases agree with TRBD1. V was pared by 4 bases and J by 6 bases, with 2 bases of the junction left unmatched. CDR1 and CDR2 (germline): SGHRS, YFSETQ. The CDR3 loop spans 13 amino acids. The DNA of the CDR3 is TGCGCCAGCAGCCAGGACAGGGGGCATGGCTACACCTTC. Translated: CASSQDRGHGYTF.

This clonotype showed up just a few times. The chain has TRBV5-1 and TRBJ2-3; 11 bases are shared with TRBD2. Per the germline V gene, CDR1 is SGHRS and CDR2 is YFSETQ. V trimming: 2 bases; J trimming: 5 bases; junction bases outside the gene matches: 10. The CDR3 runs to 17 residues. CDR3 coding DNA: TGCGCCAGCAGCTTCACTGGGCTAGCGGGAGGAAAAGATACGCAGTATTTT. It yields the protein CASSFTGLAGGKDTQYF. The whole variable domain, remainder taken from reference TRBV5-1 and TRBJ2-3, is KAGVTQTPRYLIKTRGQQVTLSCSPISGHRSVSWYQQTPGQGLQFLFEYFSETQRNKGNFPGRFSGRQFSNSRSEMNVSTLELGDSALYLCASSFTGLAGGKDTQYFGPGTRLTVL.

This clonotype was observed a few times. The chain couples TRBV12-3 or TRBV12-4 to TRBJ2-5; D gene ambiguous. Judging by the DNA end, TRBJ2-7 fits better; the J call may be wrong. The CDR3 contains 13 residues. CDR3 DNA sequence: TGTGCCAGCAGTTTGGATCAGACCTACGAGCAGTACTTC. This sequence encodes CASSLDQTYEQYF.